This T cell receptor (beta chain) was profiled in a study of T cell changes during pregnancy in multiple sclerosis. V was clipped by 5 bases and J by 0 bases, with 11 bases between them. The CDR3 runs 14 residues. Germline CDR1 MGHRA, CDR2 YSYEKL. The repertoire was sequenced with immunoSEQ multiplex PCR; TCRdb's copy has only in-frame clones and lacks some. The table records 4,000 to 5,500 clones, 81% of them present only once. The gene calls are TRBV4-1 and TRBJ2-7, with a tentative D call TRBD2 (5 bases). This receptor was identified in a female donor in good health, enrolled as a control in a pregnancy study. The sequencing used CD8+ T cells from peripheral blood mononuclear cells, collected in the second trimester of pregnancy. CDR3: CASSEPGSSYEQYF. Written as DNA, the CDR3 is TGCGCCAGCAGCGAGCCGGGGAGCTCCTACGAGCAGTACTTC.